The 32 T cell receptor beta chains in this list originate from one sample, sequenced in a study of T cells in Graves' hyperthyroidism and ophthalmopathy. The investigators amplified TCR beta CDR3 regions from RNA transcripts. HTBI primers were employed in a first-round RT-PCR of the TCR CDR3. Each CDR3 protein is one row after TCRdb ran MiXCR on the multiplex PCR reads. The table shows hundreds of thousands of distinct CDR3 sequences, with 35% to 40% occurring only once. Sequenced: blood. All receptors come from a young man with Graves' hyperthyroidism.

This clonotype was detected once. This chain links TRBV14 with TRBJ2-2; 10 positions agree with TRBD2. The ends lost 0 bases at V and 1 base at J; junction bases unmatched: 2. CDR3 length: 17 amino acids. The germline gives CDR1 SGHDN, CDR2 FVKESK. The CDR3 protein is CASSQESSGRNTGELFF. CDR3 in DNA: TGTGCCAGCAGCCAAGAGTCTAGCGGGAGGAACACCGGGGAGCTGTTTTTT.

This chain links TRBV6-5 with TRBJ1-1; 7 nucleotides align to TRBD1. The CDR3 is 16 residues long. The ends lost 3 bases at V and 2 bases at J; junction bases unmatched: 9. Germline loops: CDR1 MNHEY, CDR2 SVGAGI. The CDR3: CASSYPSDRVNTEAFF. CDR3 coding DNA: TGTGCCAGCAGTTATCCCTCTGACAGGGTAAACACTGAAGCTTTCTTT.

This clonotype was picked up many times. In DNA, the CDR3 is TGTGCCAGCAGTAAGAGAGGGTTGGGATCACCCCTCCACTTT. It is translated as CASSKRGLGSPLHF. The chain uses TRBV2 and TRBJ1-6; unclear D gene. CDR3 size: 14 residues. CDR1 and CDR2 (germline): SNHLY, FYNNEI. The V gene lost 5 bases and the J gene lost 10 bases, with 15 bases spanning the gap.

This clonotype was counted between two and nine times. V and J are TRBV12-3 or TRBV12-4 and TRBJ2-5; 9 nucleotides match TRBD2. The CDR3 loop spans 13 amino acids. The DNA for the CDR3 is TGTGCTAGTGGTTCTAGCGGGGCAGAGACCCAGTACTTC. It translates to CASGSSGAETQYF.

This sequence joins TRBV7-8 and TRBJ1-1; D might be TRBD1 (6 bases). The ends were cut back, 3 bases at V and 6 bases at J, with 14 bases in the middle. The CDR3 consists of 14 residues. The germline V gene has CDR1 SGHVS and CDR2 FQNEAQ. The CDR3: CASSLGGGGSEAFF. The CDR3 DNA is TGTGCCAGCAGCTTGGGAGGGGGAGGGTCTGAAGCTTTCTTT.

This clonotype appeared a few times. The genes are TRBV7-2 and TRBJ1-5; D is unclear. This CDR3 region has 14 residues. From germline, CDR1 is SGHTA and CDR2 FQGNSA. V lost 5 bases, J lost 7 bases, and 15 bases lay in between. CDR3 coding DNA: TGTGCCAGCAGCCAAGTAGGGTTCGGGCAGCCCCAGCATTTT. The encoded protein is CASSQVGFGQPQHF.

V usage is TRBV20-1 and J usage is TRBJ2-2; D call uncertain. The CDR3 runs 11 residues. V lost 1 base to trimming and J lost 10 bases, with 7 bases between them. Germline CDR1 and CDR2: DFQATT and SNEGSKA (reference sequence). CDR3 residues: CSARAKQELFF. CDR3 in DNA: TGCAGTGCTAGAGCGAAGCAGGAGCTGTTTTTT.

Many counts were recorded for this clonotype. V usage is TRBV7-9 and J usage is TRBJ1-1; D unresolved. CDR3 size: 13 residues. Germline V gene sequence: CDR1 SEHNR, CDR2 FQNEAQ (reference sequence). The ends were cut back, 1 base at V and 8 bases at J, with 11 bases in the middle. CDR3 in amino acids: CASSLVLGEEAFF. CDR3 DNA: TGTGCCAGCAGCTTAGTACTCGGCGAGGAAGCTTTCTTT. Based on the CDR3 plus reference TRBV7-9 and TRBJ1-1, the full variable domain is DTGVSQNPRHKITKRGQNVTFRCDPISEHNRLYWYRQTLGQGPEFLTYFQNEAQLEKSRLLSDRFSAERPKGSFSTLEIQRTEQGDSAMYLCASSLVLGEEAFFGQGTRLTVV.

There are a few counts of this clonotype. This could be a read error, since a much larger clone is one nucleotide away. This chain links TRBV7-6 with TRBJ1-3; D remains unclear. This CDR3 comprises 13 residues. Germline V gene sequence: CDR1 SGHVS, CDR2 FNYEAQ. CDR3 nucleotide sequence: TGTGTCAGCAGCTTAAATGGCGGAAACACCATATATTTT. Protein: CVSSLNGGNTIYF.

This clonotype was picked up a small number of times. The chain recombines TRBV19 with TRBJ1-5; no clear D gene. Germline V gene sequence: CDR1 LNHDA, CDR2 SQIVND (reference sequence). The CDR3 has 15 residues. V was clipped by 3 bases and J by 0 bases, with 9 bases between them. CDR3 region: CASSIWLYSNQPQHF. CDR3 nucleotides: TGTGCCAGTAGTATTTGGCTTTATAGCAATCAGCCCCAGCATTTT.

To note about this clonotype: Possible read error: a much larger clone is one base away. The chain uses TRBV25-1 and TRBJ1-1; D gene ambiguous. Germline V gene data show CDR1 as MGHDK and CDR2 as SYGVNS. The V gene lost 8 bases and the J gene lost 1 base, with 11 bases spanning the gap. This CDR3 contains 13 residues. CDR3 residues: CASEDTPNTEAFF. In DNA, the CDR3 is TGTGCCAGCGAAGACACCCCGAACACTGAAGCTTTCTTT.

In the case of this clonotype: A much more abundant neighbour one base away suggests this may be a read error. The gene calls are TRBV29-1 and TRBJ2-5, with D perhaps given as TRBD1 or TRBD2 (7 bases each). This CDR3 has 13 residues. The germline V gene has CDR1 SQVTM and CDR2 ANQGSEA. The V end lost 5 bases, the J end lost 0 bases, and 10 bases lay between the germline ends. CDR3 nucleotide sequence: TGCAGCGTTAGCGGGACAGACCAAGAGACCCAGTACTTC. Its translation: CSVSGTDQETQYF.

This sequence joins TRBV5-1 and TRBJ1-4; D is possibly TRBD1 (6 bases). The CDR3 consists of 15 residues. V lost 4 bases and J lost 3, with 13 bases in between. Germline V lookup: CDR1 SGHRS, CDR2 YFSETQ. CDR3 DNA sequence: TGCGCCAGCAGCCGCAGACAGGCCCCTAATGAAAAACTGTTTTTT. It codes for CASSRRQAPNEKLFF.

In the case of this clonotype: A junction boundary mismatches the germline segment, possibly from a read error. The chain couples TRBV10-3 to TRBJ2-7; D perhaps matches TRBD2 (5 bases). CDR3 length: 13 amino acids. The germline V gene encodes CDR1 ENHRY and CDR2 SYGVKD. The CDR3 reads CASSYSQEAEQYF. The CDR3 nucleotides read TGTGCCAGCAGTTACAGTCAGGAGGCCGAGCAGTACTTC.

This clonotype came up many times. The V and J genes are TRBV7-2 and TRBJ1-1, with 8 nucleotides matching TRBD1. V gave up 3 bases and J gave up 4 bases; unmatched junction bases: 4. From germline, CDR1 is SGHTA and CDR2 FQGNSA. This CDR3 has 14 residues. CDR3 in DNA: TGTGCCAGCAGCTTCCATGGGACAGGCACTGAAGCTTTCTTT. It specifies CASSFHGTGTEAFF.

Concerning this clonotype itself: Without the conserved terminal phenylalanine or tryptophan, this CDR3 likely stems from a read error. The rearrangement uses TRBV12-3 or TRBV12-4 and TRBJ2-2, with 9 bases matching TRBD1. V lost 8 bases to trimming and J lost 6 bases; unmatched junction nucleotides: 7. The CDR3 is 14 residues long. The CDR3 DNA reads TGTGCCAGCGCCGGGACAGGGCCTTCCGGGGAGCTGTTTTAT. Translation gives CASAGTGPSGELFY.

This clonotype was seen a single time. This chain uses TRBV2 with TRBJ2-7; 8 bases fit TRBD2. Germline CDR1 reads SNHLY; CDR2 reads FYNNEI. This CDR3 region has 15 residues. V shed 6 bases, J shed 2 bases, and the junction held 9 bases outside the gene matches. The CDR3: CASSSASGSPYEQYF. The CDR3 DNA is TGTGCCAGCAGCTCAGCGAGCGGGAGCCCCTACGAGCAGTACTTC.

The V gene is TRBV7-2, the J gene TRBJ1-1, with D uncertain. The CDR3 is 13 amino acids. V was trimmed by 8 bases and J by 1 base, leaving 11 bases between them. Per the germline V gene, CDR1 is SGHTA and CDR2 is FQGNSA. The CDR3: CASGSFSNTEAFF. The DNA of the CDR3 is TGTGCCAGCGGATCGTTTTCGAACACTGAAGCTTTCTTT.

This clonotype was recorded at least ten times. In DNA, the CDR3 is TGTGCCAGCAAAGCAACAGGGGCGAACACTGAAGCTTTCTTT. Translated: CASKATGANTEAFF. The genes are TRBV7-3 and TRBJ1-1, with 7 bases identical to TRBD1. CDR1 is SGHTA and CDR2 is FQGTGA in the germline V gene. V lost 7 bases, J lost 1 base, and 6 bases stayed unmatched. This CDR3 region has 14 residues.

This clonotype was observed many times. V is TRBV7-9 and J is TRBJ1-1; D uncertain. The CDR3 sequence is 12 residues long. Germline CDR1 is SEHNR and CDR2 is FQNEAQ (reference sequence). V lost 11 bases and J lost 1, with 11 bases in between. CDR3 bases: TGTGCCGGGAACTCGGAGAACACTGAAGCTTTCTTT. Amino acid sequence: CAGNSENTEAFF. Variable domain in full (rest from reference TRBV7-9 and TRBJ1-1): DTGVSQNPRHKITKRGQNVTFRCDPISEHNRLYWYRQTLGQGPEFLTYFQNEAQLEKSRLLSDRFSAERPKGSFSTLEIQRTEQGDSAMYLCAGNSENTEAFFGQGTRLTVV.

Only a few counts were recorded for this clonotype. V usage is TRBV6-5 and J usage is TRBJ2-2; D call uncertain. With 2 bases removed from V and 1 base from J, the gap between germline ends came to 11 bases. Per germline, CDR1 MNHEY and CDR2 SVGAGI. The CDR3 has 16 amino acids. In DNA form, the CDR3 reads TGTGCCAGCAGTTACGGGGTACTGGGGAACACCGGGGAGCTGTTTTTT. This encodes CASSYGVLGNTGELFF.

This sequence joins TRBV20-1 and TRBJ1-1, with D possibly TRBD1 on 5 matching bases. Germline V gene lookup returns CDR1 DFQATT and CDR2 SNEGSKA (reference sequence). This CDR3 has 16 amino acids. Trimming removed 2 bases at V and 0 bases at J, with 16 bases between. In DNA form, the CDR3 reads TGCAGTGCTAGATCCCCTGCCGGGGGTCTGAACACTGAAGCTTTCTTT. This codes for CSARSPAGGLNTEAFF.

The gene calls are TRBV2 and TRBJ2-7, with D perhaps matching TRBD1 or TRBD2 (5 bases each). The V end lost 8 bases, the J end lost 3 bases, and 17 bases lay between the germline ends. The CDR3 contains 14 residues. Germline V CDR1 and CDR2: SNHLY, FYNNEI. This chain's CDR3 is CASGLSGQGYEQYF. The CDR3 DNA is TGTGCCAGCGGTTTATCGGGGCAGGGCTACGAGCAGTACTTC.

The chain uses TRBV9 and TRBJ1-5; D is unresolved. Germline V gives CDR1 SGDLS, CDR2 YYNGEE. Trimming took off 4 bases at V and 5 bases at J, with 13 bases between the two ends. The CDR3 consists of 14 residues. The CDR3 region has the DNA TGTGCCAGCAGCCAAGAAGGCCCTTATCAGCCCCAGCATTTT. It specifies CASSQEGPYQPQHF.

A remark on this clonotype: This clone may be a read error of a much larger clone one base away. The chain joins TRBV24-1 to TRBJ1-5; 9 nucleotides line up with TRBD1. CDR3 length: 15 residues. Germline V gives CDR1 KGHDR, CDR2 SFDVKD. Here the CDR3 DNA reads TGTGCCGCCAGTGCGGGACAGGGCGGGGGACAGCCCCAGCATTTT. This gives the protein CAASAGQGGGQPQHF.

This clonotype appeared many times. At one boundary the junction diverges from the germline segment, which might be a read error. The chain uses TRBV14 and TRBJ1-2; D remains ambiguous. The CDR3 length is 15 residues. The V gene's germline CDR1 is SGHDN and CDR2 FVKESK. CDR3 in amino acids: CASTQGSARHYGYTF. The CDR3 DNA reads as TGTGCCAGCACCCAAGGGTCGGCCAGGCACTATGGCTACACCTTC. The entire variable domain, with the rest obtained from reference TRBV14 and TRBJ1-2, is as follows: EAGVTQFPSHSVIEKGQTVTLRCDPISGHDNLYWYRRVMGKEIKFLLHFVKESKQDESGMPNNRFLAERTGGTYSTLKVQPAELEDSGVYFCASTQGSARHYGYTFGSGTRLTVV.

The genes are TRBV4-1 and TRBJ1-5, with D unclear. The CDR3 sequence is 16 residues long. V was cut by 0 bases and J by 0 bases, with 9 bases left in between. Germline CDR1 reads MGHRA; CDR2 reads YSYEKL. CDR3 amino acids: CASSQDQAYSNQPQHF. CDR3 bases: TGCGCCAGCAGCCAAGACCAGGCCTATAGCAATCAGCCCCAGCATTTT.

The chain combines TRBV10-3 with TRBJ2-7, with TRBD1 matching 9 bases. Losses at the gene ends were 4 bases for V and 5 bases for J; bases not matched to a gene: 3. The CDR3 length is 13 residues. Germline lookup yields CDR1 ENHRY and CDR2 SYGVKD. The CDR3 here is CAISGTGVDEQYF. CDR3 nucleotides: TGTGCCATCAGTGGGACAGGGGTCGACGAGCAGTACTTC.

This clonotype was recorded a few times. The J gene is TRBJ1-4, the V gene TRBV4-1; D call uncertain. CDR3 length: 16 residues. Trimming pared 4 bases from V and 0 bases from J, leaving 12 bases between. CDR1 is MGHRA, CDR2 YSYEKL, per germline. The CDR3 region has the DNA TGCGCCAGCAGCCCGTACCCGGTCCCAACTAATGAAAAACTGTTTTTT. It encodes CASSPYPVPTNEKLFF.

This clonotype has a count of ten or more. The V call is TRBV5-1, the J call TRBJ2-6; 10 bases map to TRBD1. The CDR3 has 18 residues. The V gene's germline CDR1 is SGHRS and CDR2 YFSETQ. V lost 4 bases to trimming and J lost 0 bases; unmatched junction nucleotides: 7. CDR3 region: CASSGSGTGVSGANVLTF. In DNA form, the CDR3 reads TGCGCCAGCAGCGGCTCCGGGACAGGGGTCTCTGGGGCCAACGTCCTGACTTTC. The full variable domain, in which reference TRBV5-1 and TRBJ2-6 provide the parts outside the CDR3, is KAGVTQTPRYLIKTRGQQVTLSCSPISGHRSVSWYQQTPGQGLQFLFEYFSETQRNKGNFPGRFSGRQFSNSRSEMNVSTLELGDSALYLCASSGSGTGVSGANVLTFGAGSRLTVL.

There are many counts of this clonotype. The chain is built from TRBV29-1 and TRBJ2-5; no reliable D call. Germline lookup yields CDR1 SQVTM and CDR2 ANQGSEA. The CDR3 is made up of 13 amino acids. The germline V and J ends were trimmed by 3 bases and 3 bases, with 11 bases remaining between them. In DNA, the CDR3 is TGCAGCGTTGATTATCTGGCAGAAGAGACCCAGTACTTC. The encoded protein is CSVDYLAEETQYF.

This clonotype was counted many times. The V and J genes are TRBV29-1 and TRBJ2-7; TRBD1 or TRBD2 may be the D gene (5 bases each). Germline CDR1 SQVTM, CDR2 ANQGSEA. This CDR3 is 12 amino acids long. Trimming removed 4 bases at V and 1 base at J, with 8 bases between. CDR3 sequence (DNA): TGCAGCGTTGGGGGGTTATCCTACGAGCAGTACTTC. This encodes CSVGGLSYEQYF.